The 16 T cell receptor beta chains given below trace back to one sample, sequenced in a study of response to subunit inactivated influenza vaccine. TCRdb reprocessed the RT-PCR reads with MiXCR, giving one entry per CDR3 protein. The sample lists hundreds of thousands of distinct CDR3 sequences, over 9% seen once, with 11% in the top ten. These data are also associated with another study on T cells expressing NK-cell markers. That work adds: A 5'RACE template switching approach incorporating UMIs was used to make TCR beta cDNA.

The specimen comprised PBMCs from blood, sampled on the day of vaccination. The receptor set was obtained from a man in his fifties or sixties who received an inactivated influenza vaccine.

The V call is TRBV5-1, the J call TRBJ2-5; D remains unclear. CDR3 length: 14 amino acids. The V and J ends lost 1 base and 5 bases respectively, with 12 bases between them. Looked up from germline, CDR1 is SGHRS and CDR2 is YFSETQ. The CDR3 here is CASSLYSRVETQYF. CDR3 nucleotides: TGCGCCAGCAGCTTGTATTCCCGGGTGGAGACCCAGTACTTC.

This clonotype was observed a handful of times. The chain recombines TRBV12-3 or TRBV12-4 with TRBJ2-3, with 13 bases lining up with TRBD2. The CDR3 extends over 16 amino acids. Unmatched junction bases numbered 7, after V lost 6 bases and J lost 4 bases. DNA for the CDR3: TGTGCCAGCAGCCGGACTAGCGGGAGTTCCGCAGATACGCAGTATTTT. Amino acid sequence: CASSRTSGSSADTQYF.

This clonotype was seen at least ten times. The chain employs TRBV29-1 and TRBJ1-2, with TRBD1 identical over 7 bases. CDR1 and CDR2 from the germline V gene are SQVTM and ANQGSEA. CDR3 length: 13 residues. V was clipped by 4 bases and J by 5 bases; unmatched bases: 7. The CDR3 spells CSVVRQGRYGYTF. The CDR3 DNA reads TGCAGCGTTGTTAGACAGGGAAGATATGGCTACACCTTC.

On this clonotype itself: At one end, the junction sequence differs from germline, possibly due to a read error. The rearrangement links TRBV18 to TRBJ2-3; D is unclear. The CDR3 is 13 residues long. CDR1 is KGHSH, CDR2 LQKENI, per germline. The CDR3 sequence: CANSPQKGDTQYF. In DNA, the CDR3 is TGTGCCAACTCACCACAAAAGGGCGATACGCAGTATTTT.

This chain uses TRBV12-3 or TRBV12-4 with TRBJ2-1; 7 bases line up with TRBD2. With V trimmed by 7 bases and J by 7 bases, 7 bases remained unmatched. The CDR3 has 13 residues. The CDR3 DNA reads TGTGCCAGCAAATTTAGGGGAGGGAATGAGCAGTTCTTC. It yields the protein CASKFRGGNEQFF.

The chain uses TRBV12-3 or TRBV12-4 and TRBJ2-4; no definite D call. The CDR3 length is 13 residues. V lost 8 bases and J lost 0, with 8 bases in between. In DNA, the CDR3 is TGTGCCAGCCAAGGCATAGCCAAAAACATTCAGTACTTC. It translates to CASQGIAKNIQYF.

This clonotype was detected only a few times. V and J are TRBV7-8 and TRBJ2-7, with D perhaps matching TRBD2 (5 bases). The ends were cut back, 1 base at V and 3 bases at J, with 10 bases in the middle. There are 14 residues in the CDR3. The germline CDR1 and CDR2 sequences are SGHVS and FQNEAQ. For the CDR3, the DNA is TGTGCCAGCAGCTTAGTCCAGGACTTCTACGAGCAGTACTTC. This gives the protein CASSLVQDFYEQYF.

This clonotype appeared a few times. The DNA for the CDR3 is TGCGCCAGCAGGTCGGGACTAGCGGGAGCAAATGAGCAGTTCTTC. Amino acid sequence: CASRSGLAGANEQFF. The rearrangement joins TRBV5-1 to TRBJ2-1; 14 bases map to TRBD2. Germline V CDR1 and CDR2: SGHRS, YFSETQ. The CDR3 has 15 amino acids. V lost 5 bases and J lost 7; bases outside the gene matches: 5.

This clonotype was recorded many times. DNA of the CDR3: TGCGCCAGCAGCCAGGGGACAGGGGGCTACACCGGGGAGCTGTTTTTT. Protein sequence: CASSQGTGGYTGELFF. This chain joins TRBV5-1 and TRBJ2-2; 12 bases match TRBD1. Germline V gene lookup returns CDR1 SGHRS and CDR2 YFSETQ. The trim removed 4 bases at V and 3 bases at J, leaving 4 bases unmatched. The CDR3 has 16 residues.

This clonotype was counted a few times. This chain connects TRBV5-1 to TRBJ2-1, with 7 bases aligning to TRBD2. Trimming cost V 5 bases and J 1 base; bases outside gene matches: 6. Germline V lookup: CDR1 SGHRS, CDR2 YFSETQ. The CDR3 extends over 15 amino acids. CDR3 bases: TGCGCCAGCAGGAGCGGGGCCGTGTCCTACAATGAGCAGTTCTTC. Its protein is CASRSGAVSYNEQFF.

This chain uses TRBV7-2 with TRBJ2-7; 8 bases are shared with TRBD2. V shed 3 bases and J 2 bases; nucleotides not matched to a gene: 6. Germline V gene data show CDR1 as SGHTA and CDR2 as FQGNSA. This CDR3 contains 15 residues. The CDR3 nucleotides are TGTGCCAGCAGCTTTTCTAGCGGGTCCCCCTACGAGCAGTACTTC. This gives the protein CASSFSSGSPYEQYF.

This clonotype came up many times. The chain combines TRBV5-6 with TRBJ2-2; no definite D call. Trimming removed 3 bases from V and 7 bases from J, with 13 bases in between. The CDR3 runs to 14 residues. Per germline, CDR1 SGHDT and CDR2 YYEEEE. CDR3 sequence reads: CASSSIYLHGELFF. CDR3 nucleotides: TGTGCCAGCAGCTCCATCTACCTTCACGGGGAGCTGTTTTTT.

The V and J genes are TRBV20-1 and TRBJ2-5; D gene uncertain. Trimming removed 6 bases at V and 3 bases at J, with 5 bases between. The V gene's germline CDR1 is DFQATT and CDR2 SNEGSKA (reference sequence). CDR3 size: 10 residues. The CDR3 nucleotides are TGCAGTGCGTACGAAGAGACCCAGTACTTC. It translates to CSAYEETQYF.

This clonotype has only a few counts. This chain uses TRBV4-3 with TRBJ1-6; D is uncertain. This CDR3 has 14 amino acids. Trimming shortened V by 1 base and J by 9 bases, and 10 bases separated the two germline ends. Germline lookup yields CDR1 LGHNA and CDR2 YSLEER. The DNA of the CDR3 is TGCGCCAGCAGCCAAGTAGGCTTGGGTTCACCCCTCCACTTT. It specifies CASSQVGLGSPLHF.

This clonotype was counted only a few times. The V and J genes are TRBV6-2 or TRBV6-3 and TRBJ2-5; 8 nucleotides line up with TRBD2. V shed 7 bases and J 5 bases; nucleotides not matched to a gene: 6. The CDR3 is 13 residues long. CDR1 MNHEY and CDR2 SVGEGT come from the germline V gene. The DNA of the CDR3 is TGTGCCAGCACCCGAGCGGGAGTGGAGACCCAGTACTTC. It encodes CASTRAGVETQYF.

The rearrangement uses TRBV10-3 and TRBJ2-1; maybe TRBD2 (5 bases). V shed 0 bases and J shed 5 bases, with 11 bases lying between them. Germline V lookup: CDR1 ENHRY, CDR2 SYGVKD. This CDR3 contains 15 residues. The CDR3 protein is CAISESGAGDNEQFF. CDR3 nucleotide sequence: TGTGCCATCAGTGAGTCTGGAGCCGGGGACAATGAGCAGTTCTTC.